Here is one T cell receptor beta chain with its context. What it binds is unknown. CDR1 is SGHVS, CDR2 FNYEAQ, per germline. The CDR3 consists of 15 residues. V was trimmed by 1 base and J by 5 bases, leaving 14 bases between them. Autoimmune disease history or systemic immunosuppression disqualified patients. The sample comes from a study of OX40 agonist ivuxolimab in advanced cancers. Study-wide context: Three dose-escalation patients had partial responses: one with hepatocellular carcinoma and two with cutaneous melanoma.

The repertoire was sequenced with immunoSEQ multiplex PCR; TCRdb's copy has only in-frame clones and lacks some. Seen here are 20,000 to 25,000 clones, roughly 78% observed once, and the top ten hold over 15%. Study-wide results and limits: CD4+ and CD8+ blood T cells expanded clonally by week 6 at 0.1 to 3.0 mg/kg. Also present in some nonresponders was a low level of normalized T-cell clonal expansion.

The rearrangement joins TRBV7-6 to TRBJ2-5, with D uncertain. This material consisted of CD4+ or CD8+ T cells sorted from blood, taken in a trial of the OX40 agonist ivuxolimab. The receptor's source is an adult with an advanced solid tumor such as melanoma, head and neck, liver or kidney cancer. The CDR3 DNA reads TGTGCCAGCAGCTTAGAGTACGGGCCCGGGGAGACCCAGTACTTC. It codes for CASSLEYGPGETQYF.